One and the same sample provided the 22 T cell receptor beta chains below, sequenced in a study of shared clonotypes between healthy human individuals. Assay: immunoSEQ multiplex PCR; the TCRdb copy retains only in-frame clones and omits some. The sample has roughly 1,500,000 clones; approximately 98% are singletons. The sequencing input was naive CD4+ T cells sorted from blood. The subset here: CD45RA+ positively selected. The source of these receptors is a man aged 25 to 40 in good health.

The chain is built from TRBV5-1 and TRBJ2-5, with TRBD2 as a possible D gene (6 bases). V dropped 3 bases and J dropped 5 bases, with 14 bases sitting between them. CDR3 length: 14 residues. Germline V CDR1 and CDR2: SGHRS, YFSETQ. The CDR3 nucleotides are TGCGCCAGCAGCTCTACCGGGACTGAGGAGACCCAGTACTTC. This translates into CASSSTGTEETQYF.

This chain links TRBV5-1 with TRBJ2-5; 10 nucleotides agree with TRBD1. Germline CDR1 SGHRS, CDR2 YFSETQ. The CDR3 is 14 amino acids. The V gene end was trimmed by 4 bases and the J gene end by 5 bases; junction bases not matched to a gene: 5. The CDR3, as DNA: TGCGCCAGCAGCAGACAGGGGGCAGGGGAGACCCAGTACTTC. The encoded protein is CASSRQGAGETQYF.

About this clone: Additional DNA sequences in this sample encode the identical CDR3. The V call is TRBV6-6, the J call TRBJ2-7, with D tentatively TRBD2 (6 bases). Trimming took 2 bases from V and 7 from J, leaving 9 bases between them. The germline gives CDR1 MNHNY, CDR2 SVGAGI (reference sequence). The CDR3 extends over 12 amino acids. CDR3 sequence: CASSYPEGEQYF. DNA for the CDR3: TGTGCCAGCAGTTACCCGGAGGGGGAGCAGTACTTC.

CDR3 nucleotide sequence: TGTGCCAGCAGCTCGCAGGGAATGGAGGAGCAGTACTTC. Translated, it gives CASSSQGMEEQYF. The V gene is TRBV7-3, the J gene TRBJ2-7; possible D gene TRBD1, 5 bases. Germline loops: CDR1 SGHTA, CDR2 FQGTGA. The ends were cut back, 4 bases at V and 7 bases at J, with 14 bases in the middle. This CDR3 comprises 13 residues.

The V gene is TRBV14, the J gene TRBJ2-7; D is possibly TRBD2 (6 bases). V was trimmed by 4 bases and J by 0 bases, leaving 10 bases between them. Germline CDR1 and CDR2: SGHDN and FVKESK. The CDR3 runs 14 residues. The CDR3 reads CASSLLARSYEQYF. The CDR3 coding sequence is TGTGCCAGCAGCCTCCTAGCGCGCTCCTACGAGCAGTACTTC.

V usage is TRBV19 and J usage is TRBJ1-2, with D perhaps TRBD1 (5 bases). Trimming took off 7 bases at V and 4 bases at J, with 16 bases between the two ends. This CDR3 has 14 residues. The germline V gene has CDR1 LNHDA and CDR2 SQIVND (reference sequence). The CDR3 nucleotides are TGTGCCAGTACGCGTGGGGGATTACCCTATGGCTACACCTTC. Protein: CASTRGGLPYGYTF.

The chain uses TRBV5-8 and TRBJ1-2; TRBD1 matches 10 bases. V was clipped by 8 bases and J by 4 bases; unmatched bases: 17. From germline, CDR1 is SGHTS and CDR2 YDEGEE. This CDR3 contains 17 residues. CDR3 bases: TGTGCCAGGGAACCCCCGGGACAGGGGCCCGGACTCTATGGCTACACCTTC. Its translation is CAREPPGQGPGLYGYTF.

J is TRBJ2-2 and V is TRBV5-6; D unclear. Germline CDR1 SGHDT, CDR2 YYEEEE. The CDR3 runs to 12 residues. The V end lost 1 base, the J end lost 8 bases, and 6 bases lay between the germline ends. The CDR3 region is CASSLRLGELFF. The CDR3 region has the DNA TGTGCCAGCAGCTTGAGGCTGGGGGAGCTGTTTTTT.

With respect to this clone: The junction and the germline gene differ at one end; a read error may be behind it. This chain connects TRBV18 to TRBJ2-1, with a tentative D call TRBD1 (5 bases). The CDR3 loop spans 16 amino acids. From germline, CDR1 is KGHSH and CDR2 LQKENI. The CDR3 DNA follows: TGTGCCAGCTCACCCTATCAAGGGGTCTCCTCCAATGAGCAGTTCTTC. Amino acids: CASSPYQGVSSNEQFF.

This clone was detected once. The chain carries TRBV11-3 and TRBJ2-1, with D perhaps given as TRBD1 or TRBD2 (5 bases each). Per the germline V gene, CDR1 is SGHNT and CDR2 is YENEEA. The CDR3 consists of 13 residues. Trimming removed 6 bases at V and 9 bases at J, with 15 bases between. The CDR3 protein is CASSPPWGSEQFF. DNA of the CDR3: TGTGCCAGCAGTCCACCCTGGGGGTCTGAGCAGTTCTTC.

V usage is TRBV10-1 and J usage is TRBJ2-3; 8 nucleotides align to TRBD2. The trim removed 3 bases at V and 2 bases at J, leaving 13 bases unmatched. The germline CDR1 and CDR2 sequences are WNHNN and SYGVQD (reference sequence). This CDR3 region has 18 residues. Here the CDR3 DNA reads TGCGCCAGCAGTGAAACTAGCGGTGACAAGTTTTACACAGATACGCAGTATTTT. It specifies CASSETSGDKFYTDTQYF.

This rearrangement joins TRBV11-2 to TRBJ2-7, with 8 nucleotides matching TRBD2. With 2 bases clipped from V and 4 bases from J, the junction kept 10 bases outside the gene matches. This CDR3 comprises 16 residues. Germline V lookup: CDR1 SGHAT, CDR2 FQNNGV. The CDR3 protein is CASSLRLLAAKYEQYF. In DNA, the CDR3 is TGTGCCAGCAGCTTAAGGTTACTAGCGGCTAAATACGAGCAGTACTTC. The whole variable domain, filled in from reference TRBV11-2 and TRBJ2-7, reads EAGVAQSPRYKIIEKRQSVAFWCNPISGHATLYWYQQILGQGPKLLIQFQNNGVVDDSQLPKDRFSAERLKGVDSTLKIQPAKLEDSAVYLCASSLRLLAAKYEQYFGPGTRLTVT.

The chain uses TRBV28 and TRBJ1-2, with a weak D call TRBD1 (5 bases). Trimming cost V 5 bases and J 1 base, with 17 bases left between them. This CDR3 has 16 amino acids. Germline CDR1 reads MDHEN; CDR2 reads SYDVKM. The CDR3 DNA is TGTGCCAGCAGTGGTCCGTGGGGGGGTTTTAACTATGGCTACACCTTC. Translated, it gives CASSGPWGGFNYGYTF.

This chain connects TRBV9 to TRBJ2-5; 11 bases align to TRBD2. The CDR3 loop spans 15 amino acids. CDR1 SGDLS and CDR2 YYNGEE come from the germline V gene. The V gene end was trimmed by 2 bases and the J gene end by 2 bases; junction bases not matched to a gene: 2. The CDR3 bases are TGTGCCAGCAGCGTTAGCGGGAGGGGTCAAGAGACCCAGTACTTC. Residues: CASSVSGRGQETQYF.

The gene calls are TRBV5-5 and TRBJ2-1, with D hard to call. Germline V gene lookup returns CDR1 SGHKS and CDR2 YYEKEE (reference sequence). Trimming took 0 bases from V and 7 from J, leaving 14 bases between them. The CDR3 is made up of 15 amino acids. The CDR3 DNA reads as TGTGCCAGCAGCTTGGGGACGGGTAATGGGAATGAGCAGTTCTTC. Translation gives CASSLGTGNGNEQFF.

CDR3 bases: TGTGCCAGCAGACAAAAATTTGGGGACAGGGTTGGAGACAACTACGAGCAGTACTTC. It is translated as CASRQKFGDRVGDNYEQYF. The rearrangement links TRBV5-6 to TRBJ2-7, with TRBD1 matching over 9 bases. V was pared by 5 bases and J by 3 bases, with 21 bases of the junction left unmatched. The CDR3 is 19 residues long. Germline V lookup: CDR1 SGHDT, CDR2 YYEEEE.

The V call is TRBV18, the J call TRBJ1-5; D is ambiguous. V was clipped by 1 base and J by 2 bases, with 12 bases between them. This CDR3 has 16 residues. CDR1 is KGHSH and CDR2 is LQKENI in the germline V gene. The CDR3 is CASSPLGGWGNQPQHF. The CDR3 DNA follows: TGTGCCAGCTCACCACTCGGCGGCTGGGGCAATCAGCCCCAGCATTTT.

The CDR3, as DNA: TGTGCCAGCAGCCCGCCGTCAACTAATGAAAAACTGTTTTTT. Its translation: CASSPPSTNEKLFF. This chain connects TRBV11-2 to TRBJ1-4; D remains ambiguous. The germline gives CDR1 SGHAT, CDR2 FQNNGV. The length of the CDR3 is 14 residues. Trimming stripped 5 bases from V and 0 bases from J, with 7 bases between.

The CDR3 coding sequence is TGTGCCAGCAGCGAAGGACTAGCCCTCGCCAATGAGCAGTTCTTC. The encoded protein is CASSEGLALANEQFF. The genes are TRBV9 and TRBJ2-1; 8 bases match TRBD2. With 3 bases clipped from V and 6 bases from J, the junction kept 8 bases outside the gene matches. Per germline, CDR1 SGDLS and CDR2 YYNGEE. The CDR3 extends over 15 amino acids.

This clone showed up just a few times. The gene calls are TRBV4-3 and TRBJ2-2; D uncertain. Per germline, CDR1 LGHNA and CDR2 YSLEER. The ends were cut back, 1 base at V and 6 bases at J, with 12 bases in the middle. The CDR3 has 15 residues. The CDR3 nucleotides read TGCGCCAGCAGCCAAGGGACCGTAGTGGCCGGGGAGCTGTTTTTT. Protein sequence: CASSQGTVVAGELFF.

This chain links TRBV18 with TRBJ2-1; D is ambiguous. V was clipped by 2 bases and J by 0 bases, with 11 bases between them. The CDR3 contains 16 residues. From germline, CDR1 is KGHSH and CDR2 LQKENI. CDR3 coding DNA: TGTGCCAGCTCACCAACGGTTCAGAGCTCCTACAATGAGCAGTTCTTC. This codes for CASSPTVQSSYNEQFF.

The rearrangement uses TRBV7-9 and TRBJ2-1; D may be TRBD2 (6 bases). V lost 1 base and J 7 bases, leaving 17 bases between the germline ends. This CDR3 comprises 16 residues. In germline, CDR1 is SEHNR, CDR2 FQNEAQ (reference sequence). For the CDR3, the DNA is TGTGCCAGCAGCTTAGGATACTACCCTCGGGGGAATGAGCAGTTCTTC. Its translation is CASSLGYYPRGNEQFF.